The clone carrying this T cell receptor (beta chain) was detected a few times. The antigen remains undetermined. This record belongs to a study of CD4+ T cells in melanoma. Study-wide results and limits: A reported correlation linked neoantigen-specific CD4+ T cells to CD8+, macrophage and B cell function.

Produced via immunoSEQ multiplex PCR; TCRdb's table is partial and in-frame only. The top ten hold less than 2% of the sample, which has about 140,000 clones, about 90% seen once. This CDR3 region has 15 residues. Germline-derived CDR1 and CDR2 are SGHTA and FQGNSA. V lost 5 bases, J lost 6 bases, and 16 bases lay in between. The chain employs TRBV7-2 and TRBJ2-2, with D possibly called TRBD1 or TRBD2 (6 bases each). This TCR came from a human donor with melanoma. As DNA, the CDR3 is TGTGCCAGCAGCAGAGAAGTGGGGGGCCCCGGGGAGCTGTTTTTT. Translated, it gives CASSREVGGPGELFF.